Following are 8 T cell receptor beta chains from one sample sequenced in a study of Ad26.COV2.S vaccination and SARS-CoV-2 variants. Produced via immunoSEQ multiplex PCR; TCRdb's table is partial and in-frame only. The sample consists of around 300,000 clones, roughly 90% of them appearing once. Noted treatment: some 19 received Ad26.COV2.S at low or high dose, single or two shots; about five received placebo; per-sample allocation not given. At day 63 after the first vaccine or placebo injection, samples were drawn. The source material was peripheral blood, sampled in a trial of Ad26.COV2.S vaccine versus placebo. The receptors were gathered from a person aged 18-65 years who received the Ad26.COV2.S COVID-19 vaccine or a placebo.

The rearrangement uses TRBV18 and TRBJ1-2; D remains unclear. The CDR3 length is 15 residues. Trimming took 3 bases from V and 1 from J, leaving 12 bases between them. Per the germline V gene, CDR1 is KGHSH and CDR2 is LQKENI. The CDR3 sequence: CASSPVAKVNYGYTF. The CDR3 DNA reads TGTGCCAGCTCACCCGTCGCAAAGGTTAACTATGGCTACACCTTC.

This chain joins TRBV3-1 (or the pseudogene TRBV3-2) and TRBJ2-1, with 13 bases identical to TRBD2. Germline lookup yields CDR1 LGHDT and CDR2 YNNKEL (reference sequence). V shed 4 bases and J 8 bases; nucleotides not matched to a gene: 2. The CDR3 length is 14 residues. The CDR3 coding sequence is TGTGCCAGCAGCCCGACTAGCGGGGGGTATGAGCAGTTCTTC. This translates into CASSPTSGGYEQFF.

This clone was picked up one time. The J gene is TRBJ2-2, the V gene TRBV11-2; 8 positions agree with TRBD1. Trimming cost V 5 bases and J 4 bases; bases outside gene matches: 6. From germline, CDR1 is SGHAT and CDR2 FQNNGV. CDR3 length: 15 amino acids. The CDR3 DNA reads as TGTGCCAGCAGCCGTCAGGGGGCGCCCACCGGGGAGCTGTTTTTT. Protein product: CASSRQGAPTGELFF.

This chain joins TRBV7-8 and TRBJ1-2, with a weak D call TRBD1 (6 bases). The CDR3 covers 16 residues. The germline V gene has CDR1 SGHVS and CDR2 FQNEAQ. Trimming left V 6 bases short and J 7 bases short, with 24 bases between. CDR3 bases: TGTGCCAGCAGTCCCGAGGGGGGGGCTTTTCGTAGTGGCTACACCTTC. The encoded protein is CASSPEGGAFRSGYTF.

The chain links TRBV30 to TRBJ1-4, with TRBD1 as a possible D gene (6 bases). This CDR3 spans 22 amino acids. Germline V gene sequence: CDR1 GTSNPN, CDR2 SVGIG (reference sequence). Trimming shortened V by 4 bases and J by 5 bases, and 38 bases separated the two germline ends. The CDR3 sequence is CAWIPLSGTIINHKIINEKLFF. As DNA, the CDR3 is TGTGCCTGGATCCCCCTCTCCGGGACAATCATCAACCATAAGATCATAAATGAAAAACTGTTTTTT.

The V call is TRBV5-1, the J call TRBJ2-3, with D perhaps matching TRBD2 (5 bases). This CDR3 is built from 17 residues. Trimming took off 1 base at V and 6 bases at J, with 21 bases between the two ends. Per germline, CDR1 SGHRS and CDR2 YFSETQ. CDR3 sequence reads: CASSLLHWTGWADTQYF. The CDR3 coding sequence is TGCGCCAGCAGCTTGCTCCATTGGACGGGGTGGGCGGATACGCAGTATTTT.

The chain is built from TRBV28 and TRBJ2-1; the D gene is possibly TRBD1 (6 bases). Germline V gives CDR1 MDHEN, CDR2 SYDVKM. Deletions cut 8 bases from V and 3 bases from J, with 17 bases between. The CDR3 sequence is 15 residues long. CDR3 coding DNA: TGTGCCAGCTTTTCCGGGACACCAGACTACAATGAGCAGTTCTTC. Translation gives CASFSGTPDYNEQFF.

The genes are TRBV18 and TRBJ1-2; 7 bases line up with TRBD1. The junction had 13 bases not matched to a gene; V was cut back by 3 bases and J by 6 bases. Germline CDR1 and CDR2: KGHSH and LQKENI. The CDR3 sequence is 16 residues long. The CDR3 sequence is CASSPGRTGGADGYTF. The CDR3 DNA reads TGTGCCAGCTCACCCGGGCGGACAGGCGGCGCGGATGGCTACACCTTC.